A selection of T cell receptor beta chains follows, all from one sample in a study of Tregs in tolerant kidney transplant recipients. Assay: immunoSEQ multiplex PCR; the TCRdb copy retains only in-frame clones and omits some. This sample has around 77,000 clones; roughly 98% occur once, and the top ten carry roughly 0.59%. The starting material was CD4+ T cells from blood, obtained before the transplant. These receptor sequences come from a human donor who received a combined kidney and bone marrow transplant. Each CDR3 is given with its conserved first and last residue. Each record gives: V gene, clone size, J gene, D gene, CDR3 length, CDR3 protein, CDR3 DNA. A D gene is named only where the DNA matches it firmly. The size of a clone is reported for some rows only, either as once, few or many, or as a class for expanded clones.

>TRBV30|.|TRBJ2-6|.|14
CASTGTSGANVLTF
TGTGCCTCAACAGGTACCTCTGGGGCCAACGTCCTGACTTTC
>TRBV2|.|TRBJ1-1|.|11
CASRGYTEAFF
TGTGCCAGTCGGGGATACACTGAAGCTTTCTTT
>TRBV5-4|.|TRBJ2-5|TRBD1|16
CASSSGEDRGGGTQYF
TGTGCCAGCAGCTCGGGGGAGGACAGGGGCGGTGGGACCCAGTACTTC
>TRBV9|.|TRBJ1-4|.|16
CASSAGHREIGEKLFF
TGTGCCAGCAGCGCCGGGCACAGGGAAATTGGTGAAAAACTGTTTTTT
>TRBV6-1|once|TRBJ1-2|TRBD1|18
CASSEVVGRKDRNYGYTF
TGTGCCAGCAGTGAAGTAGTGGGGAGAAAGGACAGGAACTATGGCTACACCTTC
>TRBV7-2|.|TRBJ2-5|TRBD1|14
CASSLARQGVTQYF
TGTGCCAGCAGCTTAGCTAGACAGGGGGTTACCCAGTACTTC
>TRBV11-3|.|TRBJ2-3|.|14
CASSSGSDTDTQYF
TGTGCCAGCAGCTCTGGCAGTGACACAGATACGCAGTATTTT
>TRBV6-6|.|TRBJ2-5|TRBD1|14
CASRNGQGAREQYF
TGTGCCAGCAGAAACGGACAGGGGGCGCGTGAGCAGTACTTC
>TRBV5-6|.|TRBJ1-2|TRBD1|14
CASSTGTGLFGYTF
TGTGCCAGCAGCACCGGGACAGGCCTTTTTGGCTACACCTTC
>TRBV6-6|.|TRBJ2-3|TRBD2|15
CASSQTSGETDTQYF
TGTGCCAGCAGCCAGACTAGCGGGGAGACAGATACGCAGTATTTT
>TRBV7-3|.|TRBJ2-1|.|14
CASSPTGYYNEQFF
TGTGCCAGCAGCCCGACAGGTTACTACAATGAGCAGTTCTTC
>TRBV4-3|.|TRBJ1-1|.|14
CASSQDARGTEAFF
TGCGCCAGCAGCCAAGATGCGCGGGGCACTGAAGCTTTCTTT
>TRBV7-8|.|TRBJ1-1|TRBD1|18
CASSLEGQGRWMNTEAFF
TGTGCCAGCAGCTTAGAGGGACAGGGCAGGTGGATGAACACTGAAGCTTTCTTT
>TRBV19|.|TRBJ2-5|TRBD2|15
CASSISSGRKETQYF
TGTGCCAGTAGTATATCTAGCGGGAGAAAAGAGACCCAGTACTTC
>TRBV19|.|TRBJ1-1|.|15
CASSIWAQGGTEAFF
TGTGCCAGTAGTATATGGGCCCAGGGTGGTACTGAAGCTTTCTTT
>TRBV18|.|TRBJ2-1|TRBD2|16
CASSPLAGPSYNEQFF
TGTGCCAGCTCACCCCTAGCGGGACCCTCCTACAATGAGCAGTTCTTC
>TRBV21-1|once|TRBJ2-1|.|14
CASNYPTSDNEQFF
TGTGCCAGCAACTATCCGACTAGCGACAATGAGCAGTTCTTC
>TRBV5-1|once|TRBJ1-6|.|14
CASSTGLFSSPLHF
TGCGCCAGCAGCACCGGACTGTTTTCCTCACCCCTCCACTTT
>TRBV10-3|.|TRBJ1-2|.|15
CAITSGTENYYGYTF
TGTGCCATCACCAGCGGGACGGAAAACTACTATGGCTACACCTTC
>TRBV25-1|.|TRBJ2-1|.|15
CASSDEFGSYNEQFF
TGTGCCAGCAGTGATGAGTTCGGCTCCTACAATGAGCAGTTCTTC
>TRBV7-2|.|TRBJ1-2|TRBD1|15
CASSLEQGQAYGYTF
TGTGCCAGCAGCTTAGAACAGGGACAGGCCTATGGCTACACCTTC
>TRBV29-1|once|TRBJ1-2|TRBD1|13
CSAGRQGIYGYTF
TGCAGCGCGGGCAGACAGGGTATTTATGGCTACACCTTC
>TRBV6-5|.|TRBJ1-5|.|15
CASSYIRGSNQPQHF
TGTGCCAGCAGTTACATCAGGGGTAGCAATCAGCCCCAGCATTTT
>TRBV5-1|.|TRBJ2-7|TRBD1|14
CASSQTGMAYEQYF
TGCGCCAGCAGCCAGACAGGGATGGCATACGAGCAGTACTTC
>TRBV4-2|once|TRBJ2-5|TRBD2|14
CASSRGGAKETQYF
TGTGCCAGCAGCCGCGGGGGGGCCAAAGAGACCCAGTACTTC
>TRBV5-1|.|TRBJ2-5|TRBD2|17
CASSPQWASGGAETQYF
TGCGCCAGCAGCCCCCAGTGGGCTAGCGGGGGGGCAGAGACCCAGTACTTC